A selection of T cell receptor beta chains follows, all from one sample in a study of T cell changes during pregnancy in multiple sclerosis. Clones were sequenced by immunoSEQ multiplex PCR, and TCRdb holds only the in-frame ones, with some missing. The sample has about 75,000 clones; 90% to 95% are singletons. The sample was CD4+ T cells from peripheral blood mononuclear cells, taken before pregnancy. The receptor set was obtained from a female donor with multiple sclerosis, enrolled in a pregnancy study. The CDR3 runs from the conserved cysteine through the conserved F or W. A D gene is named only where the DNA matches it firmly. A clone size is listed for some rows: how often the clone was seen (once, few, many), or a class if it is expanded.

>TRBV6-5|TRBJ1-1|NA|NA|15
CASSYRSARGTEAFF
TGTGCCAGCAGTTACCGTTCTGCAAGAGGCACTGAAGCTTTCTTT
>TRBV12-5|TRBJ2-1|NA|TRBD2|15
CASGLYGGEGFEQFF
TGTGCTAGTGGTTTGTATGGCGGGGAGGGGTTTGAGCAGTTCTTC
>TRBV25-1|TRBJ1-5|NA|NA|14
CASSGQYSNQPQHF
TGTGCCAGCAGCGGACAATATAGCAATCAGCCCCAGCATTTT
>TRBV19|TRBJ1-2|NA|NA|15
CASSISRRGANGYTF
TGTGCCAGTAGTATAAGCCGGCGCGGGGCAAATGGCTACACCTTC
>TRBV5-1|TRBJ2-3|NA|TRBD2|15
CASSLRGTSGDTQYF
TGCGCCAGCAGCTTGAGAGGGACTAGCGGCGATACGCAGTATTTT
>TRBV6-5|TRBJ1-2|NA|NA|14
CASGARLRSYGYTF
TGTGCCAGCGGGGCACGACTCCGAAGCTATGGCTACACCTTC
>TRBV27|TRBJ2-7|NA|TRBD1|16
CASSPDWTGAIDEQYF
TGTGCCAGCAGTCCAGACTGGACAGGGGCAATCGACGAGCAGTACTTC
>TRBV6-6|TRBJ2-7|NA|TRBD1|15
CASSPGGQGKYEQYF
TGTGCCAGCAGCCCCGGGGGACAGGGGAAGTACGAGCAGTACTTC
>TRBV28|TRBJ2-1|NA|TRBD2|14
CASSSVAGLREQFF
TGTGCCAGCAGTTCGGTAGCGGGATTACGAGAGCAGTTCTTC
>TRBV5-1|TRBJ1-2|NA|TRBD1|13
CASQEQGAAGYTF
TGCGCCAGCCAAGAACAGGGGGCGGCTGGCTACACCTTC
>TRBV19|TRBJ2-1|once|TRBD2|14
CASSTLAGGNEQFF
TGTGCCAGTAGTACCTTAGCGGGAGGCAATGAGCAGTTCTTC
>TRBV28|TRBJ1-5|NA|TRBD1|15
CASSSGQGEVQPQHF
TGTGCCAGCAGTTCGGGACAGGGGGAGGTTCAGCCCCAGCATTTT
>TRBV7-9|TRBJ2-1|NA|NA|13
CASSPPQRNEQFF
TGTGCCAGCAGCCCCCCTCAGAGGAATGAGCAGTTCTTC
>TRBV6-5|TRBJ1-3|few|TRBD1|16
CASSYLTQGAGNTIYF
TGTGCCAGCAGTTACTTAACACAGGGGGCTGGAAACACCATATATTTT
>TRBV19|TRBJ2-3|NA|NA|16
CASTSPTGGLTDTQYF
TGTGCCAGCACGTCCCCGACAGGCGGCCTCACAGATACGCAGTATTTT
>TRBV13|TRBJ2-7|NA|TRBD2|14
CASRLSGGIGEQYF
TGTGCCAGCAGACTTTCCGGGGGGATAGGCGAGCAGTACTTC
>TRBV7-9|TRBJ2-5|NA|NA|16
CASSFSWGGFSETQYF
TGTGCCAGCAGCTTTTCATGGGGGGGCTTTTCGGAGACCCAGTACTTC
>TRBV10-3|TRBJ2-1|NA|NA|11
CAISEVSEQFF
TGTGCCATCAGTGAGGTGAGTGAGCAGTTCTTC
>TRBV10-3|TRBJ2-3|once|TRBD1|17
CAISESRGQTSTDTQYF
TGTGCCATCAGTGAGTCGAGGGGACAGACTAGCACAGATACGCAGTATTTT
>TRBV28|TRBJ1-3|NA|TRBD1|12
CASSRQGYTIYF
TGTGCCAGCAGCCGACAGGGGTACACCATATATTTT
>TRBV2|TRBJ1-1|once|NA|14
CASIEDGRNTEAFF
TGTGCCAGCATAGAGGACGGGAGAAACACTGAAGCTTTCTTT
>TRBV28|TRBJ2-7|NA|TRBD2|18
CASSSEGLAGGKPYEQYF
TGTGCCAGCAGTTCGGAGGGACTAGCGGGAGGTAAACCCTACGAGCAGTACTTC
>TRBV10-3|TRBJ2-2|NA|NA|11
CAISVTGELFF
TGTGCCATCAGCGTCACCGGGGAGCTGTTTTTT
>TRBV6-5|TRBJ1-2|NA|NA|14
CASRPGAGVLGYTF
TGTGCCAGCAGGCCCGGGGCAGGGGTTCTTGGCTACACCTTC
>TRBV19|TRBJ1-2|NA|TRBD1|14
CASSIRTGGHGYTF
TGTGCCAGTAGTATAAGGACAGGGGGCCATGGCTACACCTTC
>TRBV7-2|TRBJ2-7|NA|TRBD2|14
CASSTSVYSYEQYF
TGTGCCAGCAGCACTAGCGTATACTCCTACGAGCAGTACTTC
>TRBV6-1|TRBJ1-1|once|NA|14
CASSEAVVGNEAFF
TGTGCCAGCAGTGAAGCAGTCGTGGGCAATGAAGCTTTCTTT
>TRBV7-9|TRBJ2-5|NA|TRBD1|16
CASSLESRGRGETQYF
TGTGCCAGCAGCTTAGAATCCAGGGGGCGAGGGGAGACCCAGTACTTC